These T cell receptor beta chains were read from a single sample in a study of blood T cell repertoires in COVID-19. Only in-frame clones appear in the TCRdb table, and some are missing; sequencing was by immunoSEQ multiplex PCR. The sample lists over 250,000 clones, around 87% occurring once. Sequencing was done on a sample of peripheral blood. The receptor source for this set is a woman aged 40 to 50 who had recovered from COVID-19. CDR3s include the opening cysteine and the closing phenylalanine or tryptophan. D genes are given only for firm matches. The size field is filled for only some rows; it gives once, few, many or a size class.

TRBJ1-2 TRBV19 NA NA TGTGCCAGTAGTATAGCCGTGGAGGGCTATGGCTACACCTTC CASSIAVEGYGYTF
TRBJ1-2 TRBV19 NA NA TGTGCCAGTAGTATATGGGGGACACCTAACTATGGCTACACCTTC CASSIWGTPNYGYTF
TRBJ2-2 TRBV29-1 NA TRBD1 TGCAGCGTCCCCCGGACAGGGGGCGACACCGGGGAGCTGTTTTTT CSVPRTGGDTGELFF
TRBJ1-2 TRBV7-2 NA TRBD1 TGTGCCAGCAGCTTAGGTTGGCAGGGGGCGCTTGGCTACACCTTC CASSLGWQGALGYTF
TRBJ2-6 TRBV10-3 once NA TGTGCCATCAGTGAGTCGGGCCGGGGGACTGGGGCCAACGTCCTGACTTTC CAISESGRGTGANVLTF
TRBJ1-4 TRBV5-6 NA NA TGTGCCAGCAGCTTAGTCGGGGGGAATGAAAAACTGTTTTTT CASSLVGGNEKLFF
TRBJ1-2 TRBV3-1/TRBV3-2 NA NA TGTGCCAGCAGCCTCCGGGGAGGAGGTTATGGCTACACCTTC CASSLRGGGYGYTF
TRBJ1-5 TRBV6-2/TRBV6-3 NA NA TGTGCCAGCAGTCTATTCGGGACAATCACTCAGCCCCAGCATTTT CASSLFGTITQPQHF
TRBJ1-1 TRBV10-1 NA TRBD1 TGCGCCAGCAGCAGGGGGCTAGGCACTGAAGCTTTCTTT CASSRGLGTEAFF
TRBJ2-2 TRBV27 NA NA TGTGCCAGCAGTTTAGGCAGGGGCTTTCCTTTGGGGGAGCTGTTTTTT CASSLGRGFPLGELFF
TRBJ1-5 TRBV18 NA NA TGTGCCAGCTCACCATCTTCGGGGTTGGGCAATCAGCCCCAGCATTTT CASSPSSGLGNQPQHF
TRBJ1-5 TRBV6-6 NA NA TGTGCCAGTACCTGGGGCTATAGCAATCAGCCCCAGCATTTT CASTWGYSNQPQHF
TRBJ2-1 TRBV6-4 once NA TGTGCCAGCAGTGACCCGAGTCAAAAACAGTTCTTC CASSDPSQKQFF
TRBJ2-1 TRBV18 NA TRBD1 TGTGCCAGCTCATTATTACAGGGGCATGAGCAGTTCTTC CASSLLQGHEQFF
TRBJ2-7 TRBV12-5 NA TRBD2 TGTGCTAGTGGTTTTGGGGGGGATTACGAGCAGTACTTC CASGFGGDYEQYF
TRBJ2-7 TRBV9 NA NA TGTGCCAGCAGCGTAGCCCCGGGTGGCGCCTACGAGCAGTACTTC CASSVAPGGAYEQYF
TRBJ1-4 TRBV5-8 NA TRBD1 TGTGCCAGCAGCTTCCGGACAGGGAAAAGTAGGAAACTGTTTTTT CASSFRTGKSRKLFF
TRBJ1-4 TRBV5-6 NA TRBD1 TGTGCCAGCAGCTTCCAGGGGGCTAATGAAAAACTGTTTTTT CASSFQGANEKLFF
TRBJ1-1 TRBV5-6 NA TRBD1 TGTGCCAGCACTGACAGGGAAACTGAAGCTTTCTTT CASTDRETEAFF
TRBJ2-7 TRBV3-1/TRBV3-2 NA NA TGTGCCAGCAGCCGAGCTAAGCAGGGGTTCTACGAGCAGTACTTC CASSRAKQGFYEQYF
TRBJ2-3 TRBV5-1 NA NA NA CASSFGQGAATDTQYF
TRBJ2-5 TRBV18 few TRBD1 TGTGCCAGCTCACCTCCGGGACAGGGGCGAGAGACCCAGTACTTC CASSPPGQGRETQYF
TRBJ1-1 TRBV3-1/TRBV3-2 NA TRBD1 TGTGCCAGCAGCCCAGACACCGGGACAGGGGACACTGAAGCTTTCTTT CASSPDTGTGDTEAFF
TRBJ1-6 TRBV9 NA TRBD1 TGTGCCAGCAGCGTAGCTCCAGGGGGGCATTCACCCCTCCACTTT CASSVAPGGHSPLHF
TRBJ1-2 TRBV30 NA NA TGTGCCTGGGAGTCGGGAGGGGGAGGTCGGGACACCTTC CAWESGGGGRDTF
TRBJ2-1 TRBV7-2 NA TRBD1 TGTGCCAGCAGCCCCGGGACAGGGGGATACAATGAGCAGTTCTTC CASSPGTGGYNEQFF
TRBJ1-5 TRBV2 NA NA TGTGCCAGCAGTGAATTGGGTGGGACAAGCAATCAGCCCCAGCATTTT CASSELGGTSNQPQHF
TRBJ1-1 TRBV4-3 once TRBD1 TGCGCCAGCAGCCAACCTAGGACAGGGGGGGACACTGAAGCTTTCTTT CASSQPRTGGDTEAFF
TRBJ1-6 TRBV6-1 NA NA TGTGCCAGCAGTGAAGCGGGCCGTTGGTCTGGTAATTCACCCCTCCACTTT CASSEAGRWSGNSPLHF
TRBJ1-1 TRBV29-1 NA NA TGCAGCGTTGCGAGGGTCGGCACTGAAGCTTTCTTT CSVARVGTEAFF
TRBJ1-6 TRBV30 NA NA TGTGCCTGGGGCCACAGGGAAGCCTATAATTCACCCCTCCACTTT CAWGHREAYNSPLHF
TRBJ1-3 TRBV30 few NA TGTGCCTGGAGCGTACCTCCCATATCAACAGGAAACACCATATATTTT CAWSVPPISTGNTIYF
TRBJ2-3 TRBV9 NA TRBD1 TGTGCCAGCAGCGTAGAAGAGGGGGCCGATACGCAGTATTTT CASSVEEGADTQYF
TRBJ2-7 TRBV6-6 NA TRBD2 TGTGCCAGCAGTGACCCCGGGGGGGTCTACGAGCAGTACTTC CASSDPGGVYEQYF
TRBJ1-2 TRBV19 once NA TGTGCCAGTAGTATAAGGACACCTAACTATGGCTACACCTTC CASSIRTPNYGYTF
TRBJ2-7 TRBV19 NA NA TGTGCCAGTAGCATGACAGTGATCTCCTACGAGCAGTACTTC CASSMTVISYEQYF
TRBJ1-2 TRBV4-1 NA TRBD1 TGCGCCAGCAGCCAAGATTTACAGGGGATCAACTATGGCTACACCTTC CASSQDLQGINYGYTF
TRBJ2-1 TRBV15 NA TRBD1 TGTGCCACCAGCAGCTTGACAGGGGGCGCCTACAATGAGCAGTTCTTC CATSSLTGGAYNEQFF
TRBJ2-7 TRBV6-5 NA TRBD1 TGTGCCAGCAGTTACGCAATTACAGGGGCGGACGAGCAGTACTTC CASSYAITGADEQYF
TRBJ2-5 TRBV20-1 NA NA TGCAGTGCTAGCAGGCAAGAGACCCAGTACTTC CSASRQETQYF
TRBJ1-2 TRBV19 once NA TGTGCCAGTTCTGCCGGGGGGGCTGGTAACTATGGCTACACCTTC CASSAGGAGNYGYTF
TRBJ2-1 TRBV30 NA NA TGTGCCTGGAGTCCCACTCCTAGGAACAATGAGCAGTTCTTC CAWSPTPRNNEQFF
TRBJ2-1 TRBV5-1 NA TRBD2 TGCGCCAGCAGCCGGGGGGGTTCGAATGAGCAGTTCTTC CASSRGGSNEQFF
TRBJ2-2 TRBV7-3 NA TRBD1 TGTGCCAGCAGCACCGGGGAAACAGGGGGCGGGGAGCTGTTTTTT CASSTGETGGGELFF
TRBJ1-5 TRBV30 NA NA TGTGCCTGGAGTCCCCCGGGGAGGGGCGACAATCAGCCCCAGCATTTT CAWSPPGRGDNQPQHF
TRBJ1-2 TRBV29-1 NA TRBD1 TGCAGCACAAATGACAGGGCATCTAACTATGGCTACACCTTC CSTNDRASNYGYTF
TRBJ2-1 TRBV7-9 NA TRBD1 TGTGCCAGCAGCTTTTCAGGGGGCGAGGATGAGCAGTTCTTC CASSFSGGEDEQFF
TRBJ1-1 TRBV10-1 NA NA TGCGCCAGCAGTGAGCGCCGGGGTGCTGAAGCTTTCTTT CASSERRGAEAFF
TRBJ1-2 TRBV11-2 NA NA TGTGCCAGCAGCTTAGGGCCGGGTCCCTATGGCTACACCTTC CASSLGPGPYGYTF
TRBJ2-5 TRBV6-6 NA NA TGTGCCAGCAGTTACGGGGGAGGATCCGGTGAGACCCAGTACTTC CASSYGGGSGETQYF
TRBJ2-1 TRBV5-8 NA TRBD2 TGTGCCAGCAGCTTAATCCCTCGGACTAGCGGGGCAGTTGAGCAGTTCTTC CASSLIPRTSGAVEQFF
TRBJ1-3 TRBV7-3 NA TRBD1 TGTGCCAGCAGCGCCACAGGGGATTCTGGAAACACCATATATTTT CASSATGDSGNTIYF